This entry concerns a single T cell receptor beta chain. The target antigen is unknown. At one end, the junction sequence differs from germline, possibly due to a read error. This sample stems from a study of T cell responses to AZD1222 COVID-19 vaccine. The study's findings and limits: Spike was spanned by vaccine-associated CD4 TCRs, which were dominant at 160-218 and 743-854. Most donors were white British, females outnumbered males, and clonal diversity was possibly underestimated. Receipt of two AZD1222 doses was followed by a rise in Spike-specific TCR breadth and depth.

The assay was immunoSEQ multiplex PCR, and TCRdb's table has in-frame clones only and misses some. The repertoire holds just over 90,000 clones, with around 87% as singletons. The receptor's source is an adult who received the AZD1222 COVID-19 vaccine. The sample in question was peripheral blood, obtained 28 days after the second AZD1222 dose.

The CDR3 DNA is TGTGCTAGCAGCTTGGCCGACGGCGTTTCCTACGAGCAGTACTTC. Its protein is CASSLADGVSYEQYF. V gene TRBV7-7 combines with J gene TRBJ2-7; no reliable D call. The CDR3 loop spans 15 amino acids. From germline, CDR1 is SSHAT and CDR2 FNYEAQ (reference sequence).